This T cell receptor beta chain comes out of a study of blood T cell repertoires in COVID-19. About the research overall: T cells, B-cell-depleted T cells, or PBMCs provided the cDNA or gDNA that served as material.

In the original workflow: Reference gene primer amplification gave estimated nucleated cell counts. The protocol was immunoSEQ multiplex PCR, while the TCRdb copy is restricted to in-frame clones and leaves out a portion. V, J and clone size were drawn from that table, and D and trimming were deduced from the DNA. The sample yields 300,000 or so clones, about nine tenths seen once. While infection was still active, Seattle patients were enrolled and then followed longitudinally. Trimming removed 6 bases at V and 1 base at J, with 10 bases between. There are 14 residues in the CDR3. Germline assignment: CDR1 SNHLY and CDR2 FYNNEI.

What was sequenced was peripheral blood. The V call is TRBV2, the J call TRBJ1-5, with no clear D. The sequence was obtained from a woman between 25 and 40 years old with COVID-19, enrolled during active disease. The CDR3 nucleotides are TGTGCCAGCAGCACCGGGAAGAGCAATCAGCCCCAGCATTTT. Protein product: CASSTGKSNQPQHF.